A single sample is the source of the 14 T cell receptor beta chains below, sequenced in a study of PD-1 blockade in classical Hodgkin lymphoma. Generated by immunoSEQ multiplex PCR, the TCRdb table keeps only in-frame clones and is missing some. The sample has some 21,000 clones, 80% seen once. All patients relapsed after autologous stem cell transplantation, and brentuximab vedotin exposure varied. The material was peripheral blood mononuclear cells (PBMCs), obtained before the second cycle of nivolumab. These receptors were collected from a human donor with classical Hodgkin lymphoma.

The J gene is TRBJ2-3, the V gene TRBV19; tentatively, D is TRBD2 (6 bases). Germline assignment: CDR1 LNHDA and CDR2 SQIVND (reference sequence). This CDR3 comprises 13 residues. Trimming shortened V by 7 bases and J by 2 bases, and 10 bases separated the two germline ends. The CDR3 is CASKVAVTDTQYF. Here the CDR3 DNA reads TGTGCCAGTAAGGTAGCGGTCACAGATACGCAGTATTTT.

The chain combines TRBV7-9 with TRBJ2-5; no clear D gene. V lost 1 base to trimming and J lost 3 bases, with 15 bases between them. From germline, CDR1 is SEHNR and CDR2 FQNEAQ (reference sequence). The CDR3 has 16 amino acids. The CDR3 region is CASSLGRHRSEETQYF. CDR3 in DNA: TGTGCCAGCAGCTTAGGTAGGCATAGATCGGAAGAGACCCAGTACTTC.

Details on this clone: Other DNA variants within this sample encode the same CDR3. The CDR3 region is CASSSTGGSGNTIYF. The CDR3 region has the DNA TGTGCCAGCAGCTCAACAGGGGGCTCTGGAAACACCATATATTTT. This chain connects TRBV7-9 to TRBJ1-3, with 8 bases aligning to TRBD1. This CDR3 is 15 amino acids long. V lost 4 bases, J lost 0 bases, and 2 bases stayed unmatched. Germline V CDR1 and CDR2: SEHNR, FQNEAQ (reference sequence). The variable domain in full, completed from reference TRBV7-9 and TRBJ1-3, reads DTGVSQNPRHKITKRGQNVTFRCDPISEHNRLYWYRQTLGQGPEFLTYFQNEAQLEKSRLLSDRFSAERPKGSFSTLEIQRTEQGDSAMYLCASSSTGGSGNTIYFGEGSWLTVV.

The chain couples TRBV25-1 to TRBJ2-7; TRBD1 might be the D (6 bases). Germline V gene data show CDR1 as MGHDK and CDR2 as SYGVNS. V lost 3 bases and J lost 3, with 18 bases in between. CDR3 length equals 16 residues. CDR3 sequence: CASSEPGTSKHYEQYF. The CDR3, as DNA: TGTGCCAGCAGTGAGCCCGGGACAAGCAAACACTACGAGCAGTACTTC.

This clone was detected once. This sequence joins TRBV4-1 and TRBJ2-4; 10 bases are shared with TRBD1. The CDR3 covers 19 residues. The V and J ends lost 2 bases and 1 base, in that order; junction bases with no gene match: 11. Per the germline V gene, CDR1 is MGHRA and CDR2 is YSYEKL. CDR3 residues: CASSQPSWDRGRAKNIQYF. In DNA form, the CDR3 reads TGCGCCAGCAGCCAACCGTCTTGGGACAGGGGTAGGGCCAAAAACATTCAGTACTTC.

The V call is TRBV5-1, the J call TRBJ2-3; TRBD2 matches 9 bases. CDR1 is SGHRS and CDR2 is YFSETQ in the germline V gene. This CDR3 is built from 15 residues. V was pared by 0 bases and J by 6 bases, with 5 bases of the junction left unmatched. The CDR3 reads CASSLGASGEDTQYF. CDR3 bases: TGCGCCAGCAGCTTGGGGGCTAGCGGGGAGGATACGCAGTATTTT.

This rearrangement joins TRBV9 to TRBJ1-1; 7 nucleotides line up with TRBD1. This CDR3 is built from 17 residues. From germline, CDR1 is SGDLS and CDR2 YYNGEE. After removal of 3 bases from V and 2 bases from J, the junction contained 13 bases not matched to a gene. In DNA, the CDR3 is TGTGCCAGCAGCGCGGAGGGGGCCCCCACTGCCAACACTGAAGCTTTCTTT. Protein sequence: CASSAEGAPTANTEAFF.

The chain has TRBV2 and TRBJ1-1, with D uncertain. V was cut by 8 bases and J by 1 base, with 17 bases left in between. Germline lookup yields CDR1 SNHLY and CDR2 FYNNEI. CDR3 size: 15 residues. The chain's CDR3 is CASFYKGWGNTEAFF. The CDR3 DNA sequence: TGTGCCAGCTTCTACAAGGGATGGGGGAACACTGAAGCTTTCTTT.

In its sample, this clone was seen once. The junction differs from germline at one of its ends, possibly a read error. The CDR3 DNA is TGTGCCAGCAGCTTAGATCAAGGGTTTCTCCAAGTGACCCAGTACTTC. It encodes CASSLDQGFLQVTQYF. The chain has TRBV7-2 and TRBJ2-5; D is uncertain. CDR1 is SGHTA, CDR2 FQGNSA, per germline. There are 16 residues in the CDR3.

The chain joins TRBV4-3 to TRBJ2-7; 9 bases are a match to TRBD1. The CDR3 sequence is 16 residues long. J lost 3 bases, V lost 4 bases, and 10 bases had no gene match. Germline assignment: CDR1 LGHNA and CDR2 YSLEER. CDR3 bases: TGCGCCAGCAGCCGGGCCGCGACAGGGGGATACTACGAGCAGTACTTC. This encodes CASSRAATGGYYEQYF.

This clone was seen only once. The V call is TRBV30, the J call TRBJ2-2, with unresolved D. The V end was cut by 2 bases, the J end by 4 bases, with 11 bases between. The CDR3 loop spans 14 amino acids. Germline V gene lookup returns CDR1 GTSNPN and CDR2 SVGIG (reference sequence). The CDR3 region has the DNA TGTGCCTGGAGTTTTGGCAGATTCACCGGGGAGCTGTTTTTT. This codes for CAWSFGRFTGELFF.

The V call is TRBV4-1, the J call TRBJ2-4; D unclear. CDR1 and CDR2 (germline): MGHRA, YSYEKL. The germline V and J ends were trimmed by 2 bases and 2 bases, with 7 bases remaining between them. The CDR3 contains 14 residues. The CDR3 here is CASSQQISKNIQYF. CDR3 sequence (DNA): TGCGCCAGCAGCCAACAGATCTCCAAAAACATTCAGTACTTC.

The genes are TRBV4-1 and TRBJ1-1; unclear D gene. CDR3 length equals 13 residues. Trimming pared 1 base from V and 3 bases from J, leaving 6 bases between. Germline V gene lookup returns CDR1 MGHRA and CDR2 YSYEKL. CDR3 sequence: CASSQGPHTEAFF. DNA of the CDR3: TGCGCCAGCAGCCAAGGCCCTCACACTGAAGCTTTCTTT.

The rearrangement links TRBV5-4 to TRBJ2-5; D possibly corresponds to TRBD1 (6 bases). The germline V gene has CDR1 SGHNT and CDR2 YYREEE (reference sequence). The CDR3 loop spans 13 amino acids. V lost 0 bases to trimming and J lost 4 bases, with 7 bases between them. CDR3 DNA sequence: TGTGCCAGCAGCTTGGAACAGGGAGAGACCCAGTACTTC. This translates into CASSLEQGETQYF.